This TCR beta chain was found in a study of cytomegalovirus exposure and HLA in healthy donors. This CDR3 is 18 amino acids long. The V and J ends lost 0 bases and 5 bases, in that order; junction bases with no gene match: 16. Germline values: CDR1 GTSNPN, CDR2 SVGIG (reference sequence). Measured with immunoSEQ multiplex PCR; TCRdb has only the in-frame clones, and not every one. The sample carries about 150,000 clones, 87% recorded once. Material for sequencing was PBMCs. The V call is TRBV30, the J call TRBJ2-7; 10 nucleotides match TRBD2. This TCR was recovered from a man between 18 and 29 years old in good health and CMV-seropositive. CDR3 sequence reads: CAWSVRASGRPTENEQYF. Here the CDR3 DNA reads TGTGCCTGGAGTGTACGGGCTAGCGGGAGACCCACTGAAAACGAGCAGTACTTC. Drawing the rest from reference TRBV30 and TRBJ2-7, the complete variable domain is SQTIHQWPATLVQPVGSPLSLECTVEGTSNPNLYWYRQAAGRGLQLLFYSVGIGQISSEVPQNLSASRPQDRQFILSSKKLLLSDSGFYLCAWSVRASGRPTENEQYFGPGTRLTVT.